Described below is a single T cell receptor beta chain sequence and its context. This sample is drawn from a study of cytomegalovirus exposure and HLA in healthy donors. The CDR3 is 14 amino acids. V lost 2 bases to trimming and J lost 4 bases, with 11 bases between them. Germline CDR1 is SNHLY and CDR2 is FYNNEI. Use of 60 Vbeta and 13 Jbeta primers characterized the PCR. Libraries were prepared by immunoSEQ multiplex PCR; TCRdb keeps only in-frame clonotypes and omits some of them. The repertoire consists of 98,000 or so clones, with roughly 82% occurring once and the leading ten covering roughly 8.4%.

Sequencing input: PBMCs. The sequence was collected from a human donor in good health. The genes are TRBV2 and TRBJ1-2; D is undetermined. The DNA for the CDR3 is TGTGCCAGCAGTGAAACACCTCCGGGCTATGGCTACACCTTC. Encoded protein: CASSETPPGYGYTF.